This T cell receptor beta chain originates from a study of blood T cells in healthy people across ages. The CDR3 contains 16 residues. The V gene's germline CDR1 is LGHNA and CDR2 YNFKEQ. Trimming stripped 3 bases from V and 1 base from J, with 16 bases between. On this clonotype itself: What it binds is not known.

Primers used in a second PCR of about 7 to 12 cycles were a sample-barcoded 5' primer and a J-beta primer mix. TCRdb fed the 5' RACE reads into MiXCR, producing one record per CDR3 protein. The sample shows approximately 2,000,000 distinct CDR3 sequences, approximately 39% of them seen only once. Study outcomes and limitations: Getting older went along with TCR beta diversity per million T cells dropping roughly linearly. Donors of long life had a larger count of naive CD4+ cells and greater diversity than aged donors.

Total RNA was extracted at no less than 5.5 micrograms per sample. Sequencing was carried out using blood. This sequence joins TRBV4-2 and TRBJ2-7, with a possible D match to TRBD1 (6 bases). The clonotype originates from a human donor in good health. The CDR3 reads CASSQAGGQPSYEQYF. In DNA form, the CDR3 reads TGTGCCAGCAGCCAGGCCGGAGGACAGCCATCCTACGAGCAGTACTTC.